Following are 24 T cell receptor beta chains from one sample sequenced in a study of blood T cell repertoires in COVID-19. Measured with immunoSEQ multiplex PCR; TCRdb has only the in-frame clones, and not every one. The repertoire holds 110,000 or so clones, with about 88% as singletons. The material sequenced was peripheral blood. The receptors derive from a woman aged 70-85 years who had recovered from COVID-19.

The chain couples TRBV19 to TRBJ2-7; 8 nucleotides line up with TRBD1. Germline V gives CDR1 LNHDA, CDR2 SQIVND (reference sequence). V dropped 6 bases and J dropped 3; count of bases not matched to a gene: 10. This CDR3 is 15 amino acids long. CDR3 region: CASSPQDRVVYEQYF. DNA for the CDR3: TGTGCCAGTAGCCCCCAGGACAGGGTAGTCTACGAGCAGTACTTC. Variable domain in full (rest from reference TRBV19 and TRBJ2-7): DGGITQSPKYLFRKEGQNVTLSCEQNLNHDAMYWYRQDPGQGLRLIYYSQIVNDFQKGDIAEGYSVSREKKESFPLTVTSAQKNPTAFYLCASSPQDRVVYEQYFGPGTRLTVT.

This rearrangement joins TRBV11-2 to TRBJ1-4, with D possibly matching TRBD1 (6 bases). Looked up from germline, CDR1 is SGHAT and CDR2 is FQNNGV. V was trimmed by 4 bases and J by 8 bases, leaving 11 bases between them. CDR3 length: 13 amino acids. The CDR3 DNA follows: TGTGCCAGCAGCTCCGGGGGGCGGGAAAAACTGTTTTTT. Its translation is CASSSGGREKLFF.

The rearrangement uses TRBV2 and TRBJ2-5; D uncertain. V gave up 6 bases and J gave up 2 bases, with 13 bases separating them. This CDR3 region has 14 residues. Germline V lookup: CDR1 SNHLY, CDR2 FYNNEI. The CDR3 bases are TGTGCCAGCAGCCAAGCGCGAGGTCAAGAGACCCAGTACTTC. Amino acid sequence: CASSQARGQETQYF.

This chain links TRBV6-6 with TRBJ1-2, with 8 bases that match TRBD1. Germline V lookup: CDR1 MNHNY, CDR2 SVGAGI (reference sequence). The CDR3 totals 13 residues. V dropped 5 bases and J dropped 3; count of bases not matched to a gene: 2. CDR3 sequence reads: CASSAQGDYGYTF. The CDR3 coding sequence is TGTGCCAGCAGTGCACAGGGGGACTATGGCTACACCTTC.

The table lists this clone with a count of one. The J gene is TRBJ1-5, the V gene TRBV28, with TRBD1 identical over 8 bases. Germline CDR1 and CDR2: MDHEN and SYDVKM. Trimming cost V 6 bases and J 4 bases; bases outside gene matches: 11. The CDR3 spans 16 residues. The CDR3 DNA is TGTGCCAGCAGAAACACGGACAGGGCTCGGAATCAGCCCCAGCATTTT. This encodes CASRNTDRARNQPQHF.

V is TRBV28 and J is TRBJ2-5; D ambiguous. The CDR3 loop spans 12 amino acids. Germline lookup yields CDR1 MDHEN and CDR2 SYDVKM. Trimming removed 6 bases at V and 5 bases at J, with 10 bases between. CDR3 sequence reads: CASSLGPETQYF. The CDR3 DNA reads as TGTGCCAGCAGCCTGGGCCCGGAGACCCAGTACTTC.

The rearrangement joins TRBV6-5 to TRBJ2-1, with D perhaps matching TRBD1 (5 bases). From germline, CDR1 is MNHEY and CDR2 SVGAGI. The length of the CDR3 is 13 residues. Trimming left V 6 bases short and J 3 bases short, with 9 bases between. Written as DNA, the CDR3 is TGTGCCAGCAGGCTAGGGGACTACAATGAGCAGTTCTTC. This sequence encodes CASRLGDYNEQFF.

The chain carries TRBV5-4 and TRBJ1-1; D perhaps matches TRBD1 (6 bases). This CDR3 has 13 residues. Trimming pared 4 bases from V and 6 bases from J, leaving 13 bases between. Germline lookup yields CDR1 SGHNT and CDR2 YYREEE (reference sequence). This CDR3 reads CASSPGVVAEAFF. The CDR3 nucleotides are TGTGCCAGCAGCCCAGGGGTAGTAGCTGAAGCTTTCTTT.

DNA of the CDR3: TGTGCCAGCTCACCTACCAGACAGGGGGCGACTGAAGCTTTCTTT. Its translation: CASSPTRQGATEAFF. The genes are TRBV18 and TRBJ1-1; 10 bases line up with TRBD1. Germline-derived CDR1 and CDR2 are KGHSH and LQKENI. The CDR3 loop spans 15 amino acids. The junction had 6 bases not matched to a gene; V was cut back by 3 bases and J by 5 bases.

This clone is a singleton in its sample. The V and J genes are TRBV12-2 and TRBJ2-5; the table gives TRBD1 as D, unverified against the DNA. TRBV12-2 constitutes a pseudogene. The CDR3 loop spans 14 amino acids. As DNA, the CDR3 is TGTGCAAGTCTTAGCAGGGGAGTAGGAGAGACCCAGTACTTC. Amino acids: CASLSRGVGETQYF.

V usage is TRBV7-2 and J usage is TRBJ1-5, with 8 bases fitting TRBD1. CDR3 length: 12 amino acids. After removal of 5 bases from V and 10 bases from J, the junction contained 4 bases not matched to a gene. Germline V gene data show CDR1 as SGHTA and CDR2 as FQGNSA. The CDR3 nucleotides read TGTGCCAGCAGCCTTGGACAGGGCCCCCAGCATTTT. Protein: CASSLGQGPQHF.

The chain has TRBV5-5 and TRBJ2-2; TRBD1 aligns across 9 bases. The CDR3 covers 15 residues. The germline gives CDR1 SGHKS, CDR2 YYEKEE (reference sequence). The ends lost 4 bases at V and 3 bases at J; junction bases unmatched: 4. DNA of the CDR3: TGTGCCAGCAGCCCGGGACAGGGTCACACCGGGGAGCTGTTTTTT. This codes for CASSPGQGHTGELFF.

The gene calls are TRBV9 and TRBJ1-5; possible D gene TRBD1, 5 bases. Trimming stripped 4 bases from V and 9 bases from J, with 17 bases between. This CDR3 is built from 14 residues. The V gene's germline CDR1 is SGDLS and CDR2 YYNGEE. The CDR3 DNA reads TGTGCCAGCAGCACCGGGACTGCGTATTTGCCCCAGCATTTT. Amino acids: CASSTGTAYLPQHF.

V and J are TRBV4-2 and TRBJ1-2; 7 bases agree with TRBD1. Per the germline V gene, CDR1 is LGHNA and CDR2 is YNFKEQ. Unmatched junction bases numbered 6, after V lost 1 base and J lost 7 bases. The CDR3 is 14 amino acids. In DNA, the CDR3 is TGTGCCAGCAGCCAAGTCGGGACAGTACTTGGCTACACCTTC. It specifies CASSQVGTVLGYTF.

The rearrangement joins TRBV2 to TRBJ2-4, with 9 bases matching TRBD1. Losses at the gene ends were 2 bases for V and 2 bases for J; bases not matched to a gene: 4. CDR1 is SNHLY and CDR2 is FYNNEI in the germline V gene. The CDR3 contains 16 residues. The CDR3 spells CASSEIGTGTKNIQYF. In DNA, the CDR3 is TGTGCCAGCAGTGAAATAGGGACAGGGACCAAAAACATTCAGTACTTC. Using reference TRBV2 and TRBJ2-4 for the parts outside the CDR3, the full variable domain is EPEVTQTPSHQVTQMGQEVILRCVPISNHLYFYWYRQILGQKVEFLVSFYNNEISEKSEIFDDQFSVERPDGSNFTLKIRSTKLEDSAMYFCASSEIGTGTKNIQYFGAGTRLSVL.

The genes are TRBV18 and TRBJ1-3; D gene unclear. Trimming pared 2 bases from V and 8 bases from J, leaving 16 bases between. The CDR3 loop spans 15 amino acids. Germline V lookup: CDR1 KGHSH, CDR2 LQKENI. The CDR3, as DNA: TGTGCCAGCTCACCAATCCGATCCCCTGAGGACACCATATATTTT. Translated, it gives CASSPIRSPEDTIYF.

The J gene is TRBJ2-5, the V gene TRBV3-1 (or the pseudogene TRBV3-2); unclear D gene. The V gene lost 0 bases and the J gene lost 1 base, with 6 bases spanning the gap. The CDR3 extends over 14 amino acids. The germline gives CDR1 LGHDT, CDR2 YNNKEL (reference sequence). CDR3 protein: CASSQDPTQETQYF. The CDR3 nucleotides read TGTGCCAGCAGCCAAGATCCTACCCAAGAGACCCAGTACTTC.

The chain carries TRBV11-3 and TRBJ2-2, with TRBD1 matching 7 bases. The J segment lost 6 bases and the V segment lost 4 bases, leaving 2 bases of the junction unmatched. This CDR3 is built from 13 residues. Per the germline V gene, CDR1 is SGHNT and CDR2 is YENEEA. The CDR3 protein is CASSSGGPGELFF. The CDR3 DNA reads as TGTGCCAGCAGCTCAGGGGGTCCCGGGGAGCTGTTTTTT.

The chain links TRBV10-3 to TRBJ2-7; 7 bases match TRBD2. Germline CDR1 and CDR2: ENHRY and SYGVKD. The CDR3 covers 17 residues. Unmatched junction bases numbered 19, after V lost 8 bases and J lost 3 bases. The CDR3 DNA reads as TGTGCCATCGGCGCGGCGGGCCTTTCTAGCGGATACTACGAGCAGTACTTC. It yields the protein CAIGAAGLSSGYYEQYF.

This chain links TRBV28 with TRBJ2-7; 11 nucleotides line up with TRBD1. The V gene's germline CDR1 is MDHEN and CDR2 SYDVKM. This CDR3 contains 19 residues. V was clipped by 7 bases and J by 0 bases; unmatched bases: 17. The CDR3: CASTSWGTGGPTSSYEQYF. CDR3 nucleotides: TGTGCCAGCACCTCATGGGGGACAGGGGGGCCTACTAGCTCCTACGAGCAGTACTTC.

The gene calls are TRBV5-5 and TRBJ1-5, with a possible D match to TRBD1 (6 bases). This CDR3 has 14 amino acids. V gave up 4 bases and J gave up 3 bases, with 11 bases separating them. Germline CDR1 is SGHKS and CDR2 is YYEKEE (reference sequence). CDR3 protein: CASSPHRVNQPQHF. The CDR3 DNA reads TGTGCCAGCAGCCCCCACAGGGTCAATCAGCCCCAGCATTTT.

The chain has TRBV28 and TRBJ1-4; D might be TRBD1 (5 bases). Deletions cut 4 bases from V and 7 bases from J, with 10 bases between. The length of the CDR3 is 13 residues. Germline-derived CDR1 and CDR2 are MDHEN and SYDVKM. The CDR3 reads CASSWTWGEKLFF. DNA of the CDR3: TGTGCCAGCAGTTGGACATGGGGTGAAAAACTGTTTTTT.

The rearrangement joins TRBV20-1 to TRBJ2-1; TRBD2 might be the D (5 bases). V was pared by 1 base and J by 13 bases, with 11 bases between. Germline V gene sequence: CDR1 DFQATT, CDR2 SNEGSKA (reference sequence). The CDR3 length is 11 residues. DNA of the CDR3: TGCAGTGCTAGAGGGCGGGCACACCAGTTCTTC. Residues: CSARGRAHQFF.

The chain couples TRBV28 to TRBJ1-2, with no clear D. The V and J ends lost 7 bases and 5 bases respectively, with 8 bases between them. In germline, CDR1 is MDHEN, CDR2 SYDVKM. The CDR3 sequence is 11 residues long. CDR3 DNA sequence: TGTGCCAGCAAGTGGCTTTATGGCTACACCTTC. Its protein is CASKWLYGYTF.